The entry below gives a single T cell receptor beta chain sequence along with its context. Method: immunoSEQ multiplex PCR; TCRdb's copy keeps in-frame clones and lacks some. The sample has some 76,000 clones, around 90% seen once. The sample is drawn from a study of control samples from healthy donors and cancer patients. Sequencing was done on a sample of PBMCs. This TCR was sampled from a woman between 50 and 59 years old with colorectal cancer.

The CDR3 protein is CASSLGAGTGNTIYF. The CDR3 region has the DNA TGTGCCAGCAGCTTGGGGGCAGGGACTGGAAACACCATATATTTT. This chain links TRBV5-4 with TRBJ1-3; tentatively, D is TRBD1 (5 bases). The CDR3 consists of 15 residues. The ends were cut back, 0 bases at V and 2 bases at J, with 9 bases in the middle. Germline values: CDR1 SGHNT, CDR2 YYREEE (reference sequence).